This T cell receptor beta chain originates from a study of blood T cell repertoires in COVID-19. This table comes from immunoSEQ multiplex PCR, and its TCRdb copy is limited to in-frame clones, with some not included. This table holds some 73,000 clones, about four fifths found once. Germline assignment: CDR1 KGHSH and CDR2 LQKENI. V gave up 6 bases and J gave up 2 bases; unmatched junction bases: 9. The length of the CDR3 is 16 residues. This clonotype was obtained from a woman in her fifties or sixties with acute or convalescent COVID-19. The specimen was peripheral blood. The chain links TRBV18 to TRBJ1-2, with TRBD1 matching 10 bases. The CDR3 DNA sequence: TGTGCCAGCTCTCTGAGGACAGGGGGGTCCAACTATGGCTACACCTTC. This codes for CASSLRTGGSNYGYTF.